The 12 T cell receptor beta chains presented below share a single source sample, sequenced in a study of shared clonotypes between healthy human individuals (dated by TCRdb to the early 2020s). To prepare the library, the immunoSEQ multiplex PCR assay was applied. The clones in this table, taken by TCRdb from immuneACCESS, are in-frame only. Not every clone is retained; where verified, under half of the shortfall comes from an unresolved V gene, and the cause of the rest is unknown. For this sample the table gives hundreds of thousands of clones, of which about 74% were detected only once. Over 1.5% of the sample rests with the top ten. Input material: memory CD4+ T cells sorted from blood. The cell subset or site label corresponds to: CD45RA-negative fraction. Source of these receptors: a woman aged 25 to 39 in good health.

This sequence joins TRBV5-1 and TRBJ1-4; D might be TRBD1 (5 bases). The CDR3 is 16 amino acids. V was pared by 0 bases and J by 4 bases, with 13 bases between. Germline lookup yields CDR1 SGHRS and CDR2 YFSETQ. The CDR3 sequence is CASSLAGLGINEKLFF. The CDR3 DNA sequence: TGCGCCAGCAGCTTGGCGGGACTGGGCATTAATGAAAAACTGTTTTTT.

This clone appeared a few times. The same CDR3 arises from other DNA sequences in this sample as well. The gene calls are TRBV10-1 and TRBJ1-1; D is undetermined. This CDR3 comprises 13 residues. The ends were cut back, 0 bases at V and 4 bases at J, with 6 bases in the middle. Germline loops: CDR1 WNHNN, CDR2 SYGVQD (reference sequence). The CDR3: CASSESGSTEAFF. CDR3 sequence (DNA): TGCGCCAGCAGTGAGTCGGGCAGCACTGAAGCTTTCTTT.

This clone was counted between two and nine times. The chain carries TRBV4-2 and TRBJ2-5, with D perhaps TRBD2 (5 bases). Germline lookup yields CDR1 LGHNA and CDR2 YNFKEQ. Trimming left V 0 bases short and J 3 bases short, with 5 bases between. The CDR3 contains 13 residues. The CDR3 nucleotides read TGTGCCAGCAGCCAAGAACTAGAAGAGACCCAGTACTTC. This translates into CASSQELEETQYF.

CDR3 coding DNA: TGTGCCAGCAGCTTGAGGTACCAAGGGGGAGCTGGGGCCAACGTCCTGACTTTC. Its protein product is CASSLRYQGGAGANVLTF. The rearrangement uses TRBV5-8 and TRBJ2-6; D is possibly TRBD1 (6 bases). Germline V gene lookup returns CDR1 SGHTS and CDR2 YDEGEE. The CDR3 sequence is 18 residues long. Trimming removed 1 base from V and 2 bases from J, with 16 bases in between.

At least ten counts were recorded for this clone. Other nucleotide sequences in the sample specify the same CDR3. The J gene is TRBJ2-1, the V gene TRBV7-2; 7 positions match TRBD2. In germline, CDR1 is SGHTA, CDR2 FQGNSA. After removal of 1 base from V and 2 bases from J, the junction contained 2 bases not matched to a gene. The CDR3 covers 15 residues. Here the CDR3 reads CASSLGTRAYNEQFF. In nucleotides, the CDR3 is TGTGCCAGCAGCTTAGGGACTAGAGCCTACAATGAGCAGTTCTTC.

V is TRBV6-6 and J is TRBJ1-1, with D unresolved. Germline V gene lookup returns CDR1 MNHNY and CDR2 SVGAGI (reference sequence). The CDR3 loop spans 13 amino acids. Trimming cost V 6 bases and J 2 bases, with 10 bases left between them. CDR3 protein: CASSKGLNTEAFF. The CDR3 nucleotides are TGTGCCAGCAGCAAAGGGCTTAACACTGAAGCTTTCTTT.

V is TRBV5-4 and J is TRBJ1-4, with TRBD1 matching 9 bases. The ends lost 3 bases at V and 3 bases at J; junction bases unmatched: 3. Germline assignment: CDR1 SGHNT and CDR2 YYREEE (reference sequence). The CDR3 has 15 residues. The CDR3: CASSSGTGPNEKLFF. The CDR3 region has the DNA TGTGCCAGCAGCTCCGGGACAGGGCCTAATGAAAAACTGTTTTTT.

V usage is TRBV10-3 and J usage is TRBJ2-5; the D gene is possibly TRBD2 (5 bases). Germline CDR1 reads ENHRY; CDR2 reads SYGVKD. The CDR3 loop spans 13 amino acids. Trimming stripped 4 bases from V and 1 base from J, with 7 bases between. The DNA for the CDR3 is TGTGCCATCAGTGTTCGGGGCCAAGAGACCCAGTACTTC. It encodes CAISVRGQETQYF.

The chain employs TRBV11-2 and TRBJ2-1; D possibly corresponds to TRBD1 (5 bases). Trimming left V 5 bases short and J 10 bases short, with 15 bases between. The CDR3 is made up of 13 amino acids. CDR1 is SGHAT, CDR2 FQNNGV, per germline. CDR3 region: CASSPLQGLEQFF. CDR3 coding DNA: TGTGCCAGCAGCCCCCTCCAGGGCTTGGAGCAGTTCTTC.

The rearrangement links TRBV28 to TRBJ1-1; a possible D gene is TRBD1 (5 bases). Trimming shortened V by 3 bases and J by 11 bases, and 16 bases separated the two germline ends. The CDR3 runs to 13 residues. The germline V gene encodes CDR1 MDHEN and CDR2 SYDVKM. The CDR3, as DNA: TGTGCCAGCAGTTTCTATGTGGGGGGTGAGGCTTTCTTT. Its translation: CASSFYVGGEAFF.

V and J are TRBV19 and TRBJ2-3; 13 nucleotides align to TRBD2. Germline V gene sequence: CDR1 LNHDA, CDR2 SQIVND (reference sequence). The V and J ends lost 6 bases and 4 bases, in that order; junction bases with no gene match: 16. The CDR3 is 19 amino acids. CDR3 nucleotide sequence: TGTGCCAGTAGCTCGTGGGGCCTAACTAGCGGGAGGGCCCCAGATACGCAGTATTTT. Amino acid sequence: CASSSWGLTSGRAPDTQYF.

The chain has TRBV6-1 and TRBJ2-7; D possibly corresponds to TRBD1 (5 bases). V gave up 4 bases and J gave up 7 bases, with 20 bases separating them. Germline V gene sequence: CDR1 MNHNS, CDR2 SASEGT. There are 15 residues in the CDR3. CDR3 in amino acids: CASSGDSVTRREQYF. For the CDR3, the DNA is TGTGCCAGCAGTGGTGACAGCGTTACTCGGAGAGAGCAGTACTTC.